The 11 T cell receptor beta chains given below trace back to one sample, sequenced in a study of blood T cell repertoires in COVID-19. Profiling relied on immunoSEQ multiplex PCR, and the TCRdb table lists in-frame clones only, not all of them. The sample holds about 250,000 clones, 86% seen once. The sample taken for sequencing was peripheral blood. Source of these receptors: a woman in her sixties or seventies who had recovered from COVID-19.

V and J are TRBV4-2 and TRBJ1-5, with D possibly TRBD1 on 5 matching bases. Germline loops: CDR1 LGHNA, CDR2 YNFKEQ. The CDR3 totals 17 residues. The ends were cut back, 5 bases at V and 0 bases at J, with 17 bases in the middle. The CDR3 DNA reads TGTGCCAGCAGCTTCCGGGACCAGGAGGGTAGCAATCAGCCCCAGCATTTT. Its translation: CASSFRDQEGSNQPQHF.

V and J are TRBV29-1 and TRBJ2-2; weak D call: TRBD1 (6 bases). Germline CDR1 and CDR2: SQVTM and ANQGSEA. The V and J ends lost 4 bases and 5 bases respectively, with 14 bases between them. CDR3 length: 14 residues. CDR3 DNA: TGCAGCGTTGCCAGGGGCGCGCGGACCGGGGAGCTGTTTTTT. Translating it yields CSVARGARTGELFF.

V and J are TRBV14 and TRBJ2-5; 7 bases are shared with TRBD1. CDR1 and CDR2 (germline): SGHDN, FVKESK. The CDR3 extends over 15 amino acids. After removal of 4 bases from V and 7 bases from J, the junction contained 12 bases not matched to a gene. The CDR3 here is CASSPGQVGIGTQYF. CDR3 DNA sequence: TGTGCCAGCAGCCCCGGACAGGTGGGGATCGGGACCCAGTACTTC.

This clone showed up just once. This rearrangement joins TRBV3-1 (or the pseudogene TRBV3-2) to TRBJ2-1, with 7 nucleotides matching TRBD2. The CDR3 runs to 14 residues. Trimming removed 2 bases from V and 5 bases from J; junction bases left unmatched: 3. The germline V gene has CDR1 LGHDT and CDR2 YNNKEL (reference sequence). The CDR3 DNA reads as TGTGCCAGCAGCCAATTGGGGGGGGACAATGAGCAGTTCTTC. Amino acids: CASSQLGGDNEQFF.

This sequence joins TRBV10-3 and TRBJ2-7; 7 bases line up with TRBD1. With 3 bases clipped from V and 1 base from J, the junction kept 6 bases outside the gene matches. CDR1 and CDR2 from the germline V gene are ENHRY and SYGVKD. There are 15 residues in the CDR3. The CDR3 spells CAISEGDSVSYEQYF. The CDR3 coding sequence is TGTGCCATCAGTGAAGGGGACAGCGTTTCCTACGAGCAGTACTTC.

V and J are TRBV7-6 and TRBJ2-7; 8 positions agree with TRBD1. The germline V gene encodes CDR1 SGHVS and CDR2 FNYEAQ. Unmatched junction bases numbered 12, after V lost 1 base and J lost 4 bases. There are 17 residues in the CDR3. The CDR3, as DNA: TGTGCCAGCAGCTTAGTTCGAAGAGGACAGGGAGTTTACGAGCAGTACTTC. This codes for CASSLVRRGQGVYEQYF.

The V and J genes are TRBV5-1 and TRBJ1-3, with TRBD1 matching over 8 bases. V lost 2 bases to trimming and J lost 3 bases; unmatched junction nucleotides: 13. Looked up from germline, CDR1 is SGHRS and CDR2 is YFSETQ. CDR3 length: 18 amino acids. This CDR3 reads CASSLITGGSLVGNTIYF. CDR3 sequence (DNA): TGCGCCAGCAGCTTAATCACAGGGGGTTCCTTGGTTGGAAACACCATATATTTT.

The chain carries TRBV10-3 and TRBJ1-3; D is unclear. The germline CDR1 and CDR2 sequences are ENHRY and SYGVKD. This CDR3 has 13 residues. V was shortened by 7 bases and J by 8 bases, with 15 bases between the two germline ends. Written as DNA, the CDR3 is TGTGCCATCACCCCCCGGGATAGGGACACCATATATTTT. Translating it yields CAITPRDRDTIYF.

In DNA, the CDR3 is TGCAGAGGGACATTGAACACTGAAGCTTTCTTT. Translating gives CRGTLNTEAFF. The gene calls are TRBV20-1 and TRBJ1-1, with D tentatively TRBD1 (6 bases). The CDR3 totals 11 residues. Germline CDR1 reads DFQATT; CDR2 reads SNEGSKA (reference sequence).

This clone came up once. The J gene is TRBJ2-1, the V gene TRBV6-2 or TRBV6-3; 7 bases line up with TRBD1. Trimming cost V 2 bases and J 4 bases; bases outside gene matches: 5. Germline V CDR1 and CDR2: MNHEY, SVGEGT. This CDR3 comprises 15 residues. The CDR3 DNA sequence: TGTGCCAGCAGTTACAGGGACAGCCAATACAATGAGCAGTTCTTC. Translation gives CASSYRDSQYNEQFF.

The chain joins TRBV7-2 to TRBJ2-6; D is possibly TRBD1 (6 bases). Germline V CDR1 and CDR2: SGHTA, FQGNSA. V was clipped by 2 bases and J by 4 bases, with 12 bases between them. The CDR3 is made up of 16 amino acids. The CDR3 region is CASSLIQGMGANVLTF. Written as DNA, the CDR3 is TGTGCCAGCAGCTTAATACAGGGAATGGGGGCCAACGTCCTGACTTTC.